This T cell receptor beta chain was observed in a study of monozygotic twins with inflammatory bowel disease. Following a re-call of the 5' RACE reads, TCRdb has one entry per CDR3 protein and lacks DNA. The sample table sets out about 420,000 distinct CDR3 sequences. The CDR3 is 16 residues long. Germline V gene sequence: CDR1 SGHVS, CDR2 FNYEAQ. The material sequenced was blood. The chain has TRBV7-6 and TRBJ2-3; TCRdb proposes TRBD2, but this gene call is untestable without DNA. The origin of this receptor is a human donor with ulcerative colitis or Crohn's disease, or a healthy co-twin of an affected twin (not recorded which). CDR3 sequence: CASSLVPSGGTDTQYF.